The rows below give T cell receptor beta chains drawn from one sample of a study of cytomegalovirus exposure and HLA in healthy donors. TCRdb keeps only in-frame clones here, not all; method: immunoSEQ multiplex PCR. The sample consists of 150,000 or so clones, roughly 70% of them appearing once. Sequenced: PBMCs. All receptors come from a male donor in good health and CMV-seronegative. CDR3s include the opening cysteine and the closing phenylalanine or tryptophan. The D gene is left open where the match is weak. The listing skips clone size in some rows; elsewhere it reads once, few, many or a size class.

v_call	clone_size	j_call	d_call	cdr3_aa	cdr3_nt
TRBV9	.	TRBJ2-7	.	CASSGRDRTYEQYF	TGTGCCAGCAGCGGACGAGACAGGACCTACGAGCAGTACTTC
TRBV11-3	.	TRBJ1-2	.	CASSLVVEYGYTF	TGTGCCAGCAGCTTAGTAGTAGAGTATGGCTACACCTTC
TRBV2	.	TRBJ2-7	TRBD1	CASSEGTGPSYEQYF	TGTGCCAGCAGTGAAGGGACAGGGCCGTCCTACGAGCAGTACTTC
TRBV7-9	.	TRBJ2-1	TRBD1	CASSYEMDRHNEQFF	TGTGCCAGCAGCTACGAAATGGACAGGCACAATGAGCAGTTCTTC
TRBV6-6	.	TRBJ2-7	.	CASSDRDTYEQYF	TGTGCCAGCAGTGACCGGGACACCTACGAGCAGTACTTC
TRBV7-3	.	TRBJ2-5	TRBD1	CASSQVKGARETQYF	TGTGCCAGCAGCCAGGTGAAGGGGGCACGAGAGACCCAGTACTTC
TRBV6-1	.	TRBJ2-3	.	CASSEAPSGKGLIRTDTQYF	TGTGCCAGCAGTGAAGCCCCTTCGGGTAAGGGACTGATCCGCACAGATACGCAGTATTTT
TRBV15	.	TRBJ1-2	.	CATSPSSGGYTF	TGTGCCACCAGCCCCTCGAGTGGTGGCTACACCTTC
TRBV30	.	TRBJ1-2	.	CAWSAGYGYTF	TGTGCCTGGAGTGCGGGATACGGCTACACCTTC
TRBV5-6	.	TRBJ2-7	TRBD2	CASSSGGPSVEQYF	TGTGCCAGCAGCTCGGGAGGGCCTAGCGTCGAGCAGTACTTC
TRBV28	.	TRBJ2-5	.	CASSQTGETQYF	TGTGCCAGCAGTCAGACAGGAGAGACCCAGTACTTC
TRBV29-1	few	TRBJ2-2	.	CSVEKPNTGELFF	TGCAGCGTTGAAAAGCCGAACACCGGGGAGCTGTTTTTT
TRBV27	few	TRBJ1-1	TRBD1	CASSSRMQGGYSAFF	TGTGCCAGCAGTTCACGGATGCAGGGGGGATACTCGGCTTTCTTT
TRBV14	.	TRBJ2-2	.	CASSPGWPSTGELFF	TGTGCCAGCAGCCCAGGGTGGCCGAGCACCGGGGAGCTGTTTTTT
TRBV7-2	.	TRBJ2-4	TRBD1	CASSLARGRENIQYF	TGTGCCAGCAGCTTAGCCAGGGGGAGAGAGAACATTCAGTACTTC
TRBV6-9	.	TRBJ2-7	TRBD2	CASSLPGLAGKSEYEQYF	TGTGCCAGCAGCCTCCCAGGGCTAGCGGGAAAAAGTGAGTACGAGCAGTACTTC
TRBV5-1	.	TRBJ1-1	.	CASSLPRERTEAFF	TGCGCCAGCAGTTTACCGCGGGAAAGAACTGAAGCTTTCTTT
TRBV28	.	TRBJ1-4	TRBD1	CASSRDRGGEKLFF	TGTGCCAGCAGCCGGGACAGGGGGGGTGAAAAACTGTTTTTT
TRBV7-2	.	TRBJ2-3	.	CASSLVGQLLSTDTQYF	TGTGCCAGCAGCTTAGTGGGACAACTTCTTAGCACAGATACGCAGTATTTT
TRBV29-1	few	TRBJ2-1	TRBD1	CSARGTGTNNEQFF	TGCAGCGCTCGTGGGACAGGGACTAACAATGAGCAGTTCTTC
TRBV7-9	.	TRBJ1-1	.	CSSKLQAREAFF	TGTTCCAGCAAGTTACAGGCCCGTGAAGCTTTCTTT
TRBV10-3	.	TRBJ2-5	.	CAISDTGPLQETQYF	TGTGCCATCAGTGACACAGGTCCGTTACAAGAGACCCAGTACTTC
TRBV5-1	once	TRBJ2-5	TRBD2	CASTPPSGSGGETQYF	TGCGCCAGCACTCCTCCTAGCGGGAGTGGGGGAGAGACCCAGTACTTC
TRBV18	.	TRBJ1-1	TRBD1	CASSPPRDRGRGTEAFF	TGTGCCAGCTCACCACCCCGGGACAGGGGGCGAGGAACTGAAGCTTTCTTT
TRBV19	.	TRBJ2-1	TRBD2	CATGLAGNEQFF	TGTGCCACCGGACTAGCGGGCAATGAGCAGTTCTTC
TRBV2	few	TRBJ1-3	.	CASSEAGGRGNTIYF	TGTGCCAGCAGTGAAGCGGGCGGGAGAGGAAACACCATATATTTT
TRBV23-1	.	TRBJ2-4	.	CASSQLKKNIQYF	TGCGCCAGCAGTCAACTAAAGAAAAACATTCAGTACTTC